What follows are 3 T cell receptor beta chains derived from one specimen sequenced in a study of CD8+ T cells in alopecia areata. Extraction of RNA preceded its reverse transcription into cDNA, which served as the sequencing template. Clones were sequenced by immunoSEQ multiplex PCR, and TCRdb holds only the in-frame ones, with some missing. Here the sample spans 150,000 to 200,000 clones, around 71% being singletons. Here the sequenced sample was CD8+ T cells sorted from blood, taken at week 0. The receptors stem from a human donor with alopecia areata.

This clone was counted a few times. V gene TRBV9 combines with J gene TRBJ1-2; D call uncertain. The V and J ends lost 0 bases and 1 base respectively, with 10 bases between them. CDR1 SGDLS and CDR2 YYNGEE come from the germline V gene. This CDR3 region has 15 residues. The CDR3 is CASSVGSGNNYGYTF. CDR3 bases: TGTGCCAGCAGCGTAGGTTCAGGAAATAACTATGGCTACACCTTC.

The chain recombines TRBV4-1 with TRBJ2-7, with D possibly TRBD1 on 6 matching bases. Trimming removed 3 bases from V and 0 bases from J, with 15 bases in between. The CDR3 loop spans 16 amino acids. Germline V gene data show CDR1 as MGHRA and CDR2 as YSYEKL. The CDR3 is CASSHQHQGSSYEQYF. The CDR3 nucleotides are TGCGCCAGCAGCCATCAGCACCAGGGGAGCTCCTACGAGCAGTACTTC.

This rearrangement joins TRBV2 to TRBJ2-1, with a weak D call TRBD2 (6 bases). CDR3 length equals 16 residues. Germline V gives CDR1 SNHLY, CDR2 FYNNEI. The V end was cut by 7 bases, the J end by 4 bases, with 20 bases between. The CDR3 DNA reads TGTGCCAGCACCATTTGGGCTAGCGCCACTTACAATGAGCAGTTCTTC. Residues: CASTIWASATYNEQFF.